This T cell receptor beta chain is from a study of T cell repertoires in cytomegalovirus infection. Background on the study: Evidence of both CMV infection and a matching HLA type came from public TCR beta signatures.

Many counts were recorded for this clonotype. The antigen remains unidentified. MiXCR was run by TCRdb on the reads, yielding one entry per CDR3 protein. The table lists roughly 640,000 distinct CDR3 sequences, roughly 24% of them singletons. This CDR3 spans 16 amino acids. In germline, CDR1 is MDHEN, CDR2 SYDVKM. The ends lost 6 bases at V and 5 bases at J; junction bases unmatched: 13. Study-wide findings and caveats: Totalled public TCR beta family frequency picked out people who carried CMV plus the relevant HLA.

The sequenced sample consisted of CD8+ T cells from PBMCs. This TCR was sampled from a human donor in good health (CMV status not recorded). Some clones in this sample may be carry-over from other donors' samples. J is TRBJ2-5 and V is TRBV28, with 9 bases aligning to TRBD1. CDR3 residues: CASRGWEQGAGETQYF. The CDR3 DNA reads TGTGCCAGCAGAGGGTGGGAACAGGGGGCTGGTGAGACCCAGTACTTC.